The 5 T cell receptor beta chains below were found in one sample sequenced in a study of identifying expanded T cells in peripheral blood. Only in-frame clones appear in the TCRdb table, and some are missing; sequencing was by immunoSEQ multiplex PCR. The sample shows fewer than 80,000 clones, over 75% of them seen only once. The sequenced sample was blood. The receptors shown here come from a person aged 18 to 70 in good health.

The V gene is TRBV2, the J gene TRBJ1-6; TRBD1 agrees at 8 bases. The germline CDR1 and CDR2 sequences are SNHLY and FYNNEI. Trimming at V came to 4 bases and at J to 0 bases, leaving 5 bases not matched to a gene. The CDR3 has 17 amino acids. CDR3 DNA sequence: TGTGCCAGCAGTGGGACAGGGACAAGCTCCTATAATTCACCCCTCCACTTT. Its protein product is CASSGTGTSSYNSPLHF.

This sequence joins TRBV4-1 and TRBJ1-1; the D gene is possibly TRBD1 (6 bases). This CDR3 has 14 amino acids. Per germline, CDR1 MGHRA and CDR2 YSYEKL. Trimming took off 3 bases at V and 6 bases at J, with 14 bases between the two ends. CDR3 sequence: CASSHARQAAEAFF. The CDR3 bases are TGCGCCAGCAGCCACGCTCGACAGGCGGCTGAAGCTTTCTTT.

The chain is built from TRBV2 and TRBJ1-5; 9 bases match TRBD1. Trimming removed 1 base from V and 2 bases from J; junction bases left unmatched: 3. Germline CDR1 SNHLY, CDR2 FYNNEI. CDR3 length: 16 amino acids. CDR3 coding DNA: TGTGCCAGCAGTGAAGGGGACAGGGCGGGCAATCAGCCCCAGCATTTT. Translated, it gives CASSEGDRAGNQPQHF.

The chain couples TRBV7-8 to TRBJ1-6; a weak D match, TRBD1 (5 bases). This CDR3 is built from 15 residues. Germline-derived CDR1 and CDR2 are SGHVS and FQNEAQ. V lost 4 bases and J 0 bases, leaving 7 bases between the germline ends. CDR3 bases: TGTGCCAGCAGCTCTGACAGCTCCTATAATTCACCCCTCCACTTT. Translation: CASSSDSSYNSPLHF.

This clone was counted once. This sequence joins TRBV5-1 and TRBJ2-6; D call uncertain. The germline CDR1 and CDR2 sequences are SGHRS and YFSETQ. Trimming pared 5 bases from V and 2 bases from J, leaving 14 bases between. This CDR3 has 16 amino acids. The CDR3 sequence: CASRRDEGAGANVLTF. The CDR3 DNA is TGCGCCAGCAGACGCGACGAAGGAGCTGGGGCCAACGTCCTGACTTTC.